This entry describes one T cell receptor (beta chain). Its specificity is unknown. The V and J ends lost 4 bases and 6 bases respectively, with 13 bases between them. CDR3 length equals 14 residues. Germline values: CDR1 MNHEY, CDR2 SVGAGI. In the original workflow: ImmunoSEQ yielded junction-only sequences lacking quality scores, so filtering differed. Using immunoSEQ multiplex PCR, the repertoire was profiled, and TCRdb retains in-frame clones only, with some absent. V, J and clone size are those of that table, while D and trimming were read from the DNA. Of a few million clones listed, roughly 93% were seen once; the top ten hold about 1.6%. Naive CD8 cells lacked CD45RO, underwent positive selection for CCR7 and left out terminally differentiated effector memory CD45RA+ cells. The record originates from a study of shared clonotypes between healthy human individuals. Study results and caveats: Rarefaction demonstrated incomplete sorted-subset sequencing despite large depth.

This clonotype originated in a man between 18 and 29 years old in good health. Some clones in this sample may be carry-over from other donors' samples. Input material: naive CD8+ T cells from PBMCs. The gene calls are TRBV6-5 and TRBJ1-5, with a possible D match to TRBD1 (6 bases). CDR3 sequence: CASSFQGFGQPQHF. CDR3 coding DNA: TGTGCCAGCAGTTTTCAGGGGTTCGGTCAGCCCCAGCATTTT.